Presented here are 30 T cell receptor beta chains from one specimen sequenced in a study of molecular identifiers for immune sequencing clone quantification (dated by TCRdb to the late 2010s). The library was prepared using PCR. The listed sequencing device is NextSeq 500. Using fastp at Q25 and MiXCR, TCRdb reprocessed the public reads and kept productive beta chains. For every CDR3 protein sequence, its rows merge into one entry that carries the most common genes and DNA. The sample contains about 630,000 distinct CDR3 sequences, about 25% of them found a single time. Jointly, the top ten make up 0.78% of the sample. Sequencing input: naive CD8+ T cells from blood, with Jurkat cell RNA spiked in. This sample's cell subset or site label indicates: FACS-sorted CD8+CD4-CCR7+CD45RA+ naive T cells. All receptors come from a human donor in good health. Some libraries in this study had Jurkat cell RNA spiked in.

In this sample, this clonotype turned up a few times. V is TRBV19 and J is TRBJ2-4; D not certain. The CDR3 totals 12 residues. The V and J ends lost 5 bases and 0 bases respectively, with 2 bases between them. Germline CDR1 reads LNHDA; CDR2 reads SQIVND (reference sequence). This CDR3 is CASSLAKNIQYF. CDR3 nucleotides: TGTGCCAGTAGTTTAGCCAAAAACATTCAGTACTTC.

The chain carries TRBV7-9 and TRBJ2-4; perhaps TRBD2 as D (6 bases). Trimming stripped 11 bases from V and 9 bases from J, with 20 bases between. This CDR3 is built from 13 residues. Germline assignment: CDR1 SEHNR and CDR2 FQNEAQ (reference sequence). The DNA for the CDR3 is TGTGCCCGCCGCTTAGCGGCGGCGGCCATTCAGTACTTC. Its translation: CARRLAAAAIQYF.

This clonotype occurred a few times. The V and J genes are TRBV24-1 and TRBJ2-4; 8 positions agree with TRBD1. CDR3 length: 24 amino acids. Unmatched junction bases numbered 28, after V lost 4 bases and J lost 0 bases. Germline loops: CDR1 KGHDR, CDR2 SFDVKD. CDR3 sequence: CATSDQTGVDQKGSRWIAKNIQYF. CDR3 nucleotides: TGTGCCACCAGTGACCAGACAGGGGTAGACCAAAAGGGGTCTCGGTGGATAGCCAAAAACATTCAGTACTTC.

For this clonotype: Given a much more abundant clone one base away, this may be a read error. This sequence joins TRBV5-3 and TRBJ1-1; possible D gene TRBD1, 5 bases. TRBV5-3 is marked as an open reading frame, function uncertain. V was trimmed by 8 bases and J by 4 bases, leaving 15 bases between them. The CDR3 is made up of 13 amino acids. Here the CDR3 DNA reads TGTGCCAGCAGGGACGGGAAGGGCACTGAAGCTTTCTTT. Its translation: CASRDGKGTEAFF.

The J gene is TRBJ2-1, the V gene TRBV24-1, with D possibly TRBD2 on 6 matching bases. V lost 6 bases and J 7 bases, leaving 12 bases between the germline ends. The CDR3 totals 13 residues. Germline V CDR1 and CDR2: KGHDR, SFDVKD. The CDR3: CATSREPWNEQFF. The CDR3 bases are TGTGCCACCAGTCGGGAGCCCTGGAATGAGCAGTTCTTC.

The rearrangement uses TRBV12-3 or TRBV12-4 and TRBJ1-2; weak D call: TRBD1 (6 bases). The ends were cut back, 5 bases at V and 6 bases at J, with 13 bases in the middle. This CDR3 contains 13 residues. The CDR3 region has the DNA TGTGCCAGCAGTCCTATCTCAGGGGATGGCTACACCTTC. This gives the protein CASSPISGDGYTF.

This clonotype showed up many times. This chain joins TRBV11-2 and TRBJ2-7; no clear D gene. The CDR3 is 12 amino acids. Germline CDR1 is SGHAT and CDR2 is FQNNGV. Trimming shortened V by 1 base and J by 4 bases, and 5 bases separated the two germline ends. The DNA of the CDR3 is TGTGCCAGCAGCTTAGTGCCATACGAGCAGTACTTC. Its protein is CASSLVPYEQYF.

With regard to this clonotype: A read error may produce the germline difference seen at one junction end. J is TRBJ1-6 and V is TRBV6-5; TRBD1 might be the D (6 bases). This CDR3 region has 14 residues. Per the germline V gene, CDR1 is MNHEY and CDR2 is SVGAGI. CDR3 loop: CVSRFPRQDSPLHF. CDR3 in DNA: TGTGTCAGCAGATTCCCTCGACAGGATTCACCCCTCCACTTT.

CDR3 coding DNA: TGTGCCAGCAGCTACCTGGACAGGCCGACTGACTATGGCTACACCTTC. Amino acids: CASSYLDRPTDYGYTF. The V call is TRBV5-4, the J call TRBJ1-2; 7 bases map to TRBD1. From germline, CDR1 is SGHNT and CDR2 YYREEE (reference sequence). Trimming removed 3 bases from V and 3 bases from J; junction bases left unmatched: 11. The CDR3 extends over 16 amino acids.

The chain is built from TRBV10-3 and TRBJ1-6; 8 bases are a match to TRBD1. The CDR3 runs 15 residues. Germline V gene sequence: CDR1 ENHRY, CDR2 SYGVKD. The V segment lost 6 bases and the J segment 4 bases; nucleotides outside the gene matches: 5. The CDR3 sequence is CAIRSGTGYNSPLHF. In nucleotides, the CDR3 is TGTGCCATCAGATCCGGGACAGGTTATAATTCACCCCTCCACTTT.

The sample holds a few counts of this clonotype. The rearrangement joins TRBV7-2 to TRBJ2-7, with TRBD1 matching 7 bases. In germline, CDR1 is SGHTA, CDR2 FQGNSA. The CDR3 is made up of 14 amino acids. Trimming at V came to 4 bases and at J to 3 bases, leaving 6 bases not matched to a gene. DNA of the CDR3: TGTGCCAGCAGCTCTTCGGCAGGGGGCTACGAGCAGTACTTC. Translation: CASSSSAGGYEQYF.

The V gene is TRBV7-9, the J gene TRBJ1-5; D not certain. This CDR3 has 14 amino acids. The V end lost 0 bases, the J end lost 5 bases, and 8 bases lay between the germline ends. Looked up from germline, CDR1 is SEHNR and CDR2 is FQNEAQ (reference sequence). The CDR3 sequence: CASSLALADQPQHF. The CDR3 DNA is TGTGCCAGCAGCTTAGCACTTGCGGATCAGCCCCAGCATTTT.

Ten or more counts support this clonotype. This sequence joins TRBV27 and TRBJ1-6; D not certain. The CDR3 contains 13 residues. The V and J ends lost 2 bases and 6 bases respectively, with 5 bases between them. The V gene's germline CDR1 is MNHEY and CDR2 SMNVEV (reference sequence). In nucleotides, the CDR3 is TGTGCCAGCAGTTTAGGGGTTAATTCACCCCTCCACTTT. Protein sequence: CASSLGVNSPLHF.

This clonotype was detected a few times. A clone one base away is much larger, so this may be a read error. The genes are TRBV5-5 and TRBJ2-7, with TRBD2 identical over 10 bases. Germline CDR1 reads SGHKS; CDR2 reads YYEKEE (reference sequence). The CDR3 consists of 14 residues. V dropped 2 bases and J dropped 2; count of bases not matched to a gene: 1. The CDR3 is CASSLGTSAYEQYF. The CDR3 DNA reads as TGTGCCAGCAGCTTAGGGACTAGCGCCTACGAGCAGTACTTC.

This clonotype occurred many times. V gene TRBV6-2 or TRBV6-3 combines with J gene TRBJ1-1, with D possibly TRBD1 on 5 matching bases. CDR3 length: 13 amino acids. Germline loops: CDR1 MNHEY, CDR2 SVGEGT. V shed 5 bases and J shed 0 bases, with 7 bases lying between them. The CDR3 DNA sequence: TGTGCCAGCAGTACGACAGTGAACACTGAAGCTTTCTTT. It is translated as CASSTTVNTEAFF.

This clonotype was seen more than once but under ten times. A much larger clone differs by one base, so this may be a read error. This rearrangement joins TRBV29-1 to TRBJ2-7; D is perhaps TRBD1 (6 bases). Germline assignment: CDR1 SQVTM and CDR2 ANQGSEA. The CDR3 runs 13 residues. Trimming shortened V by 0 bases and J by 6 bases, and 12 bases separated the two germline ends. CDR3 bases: TGCAGCGTTGAAGACAGGGGTAATGCCGAGCAGTACTTC. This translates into CSVEDRGNAEQYF.

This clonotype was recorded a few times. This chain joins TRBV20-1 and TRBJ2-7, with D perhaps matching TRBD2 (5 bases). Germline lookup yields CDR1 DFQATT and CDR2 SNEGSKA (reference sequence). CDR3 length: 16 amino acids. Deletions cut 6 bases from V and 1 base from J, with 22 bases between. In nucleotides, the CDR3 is TGCAGTGCAGACCCCCGCCCGGAGGCGGCTTCCTACGAGCAGTACTTC. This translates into CSADPRPEAASYEQYF.

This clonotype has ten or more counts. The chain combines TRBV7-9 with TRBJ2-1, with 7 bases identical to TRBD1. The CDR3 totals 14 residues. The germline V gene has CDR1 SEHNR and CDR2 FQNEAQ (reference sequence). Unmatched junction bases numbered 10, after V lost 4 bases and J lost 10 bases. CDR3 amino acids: CASSSPTGVGEQFF. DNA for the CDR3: TGTGCCAGCAGCTCGCCCACAGGGGTTGGCGAGCAGTTCTTC.

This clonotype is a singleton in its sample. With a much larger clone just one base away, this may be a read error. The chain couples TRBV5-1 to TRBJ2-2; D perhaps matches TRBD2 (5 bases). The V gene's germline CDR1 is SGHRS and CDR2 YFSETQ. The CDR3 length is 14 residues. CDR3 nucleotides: TGCGCCAGCAGCTTGGGGTCCAACACCGGGGAGCTGATTTTT. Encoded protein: CASSLGSNTGELIF. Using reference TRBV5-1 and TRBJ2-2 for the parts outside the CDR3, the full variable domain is KAGVTQTPRYLIKTRGQQVTLSCSPISGHRSVSWYQQTPGQGLQFLFEYFSETQRNKGNFPGRFSGRQFSNSRSEMNVSTLELGDSALYLCASSLGSNTGELIFGEGSRLTVL.

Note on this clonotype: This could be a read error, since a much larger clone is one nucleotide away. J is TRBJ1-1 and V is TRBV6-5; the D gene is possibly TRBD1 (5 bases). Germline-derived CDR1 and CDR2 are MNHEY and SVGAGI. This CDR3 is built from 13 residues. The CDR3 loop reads CTSSYSIGGEAFF. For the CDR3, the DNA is TGTACCAGCAGTTACTCGATCGGGGGGGAAGCTTTCTTT.

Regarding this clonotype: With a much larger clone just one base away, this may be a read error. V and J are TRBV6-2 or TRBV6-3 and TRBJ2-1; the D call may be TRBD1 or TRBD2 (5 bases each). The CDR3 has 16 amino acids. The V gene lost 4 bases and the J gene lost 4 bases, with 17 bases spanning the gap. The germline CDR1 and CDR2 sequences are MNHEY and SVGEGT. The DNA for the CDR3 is TGTGCCAGCAGTTTCCAGGGCCCGGAGGTTTACAATGAGCAGTTCTTC. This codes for CASSFQGPEVYNEQFF.

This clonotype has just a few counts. CDR3 protein: CASPIGDLNTEAFF. The CDR3 DNA follows: TGTGCCAGCCCCATTGGAGATTTGAACACTGAAGCTTTCTTT. This rearrangement joins TRBV2 to TRBJ1-1; D not resolved. Germline-derived CDR1 and CDR2 are SNHLY and FYNNEI. V gave up 8 bases and J gave up 0 bases, with 13 bases separating them. The CDR3 contains 14 residues. Full variable domain (rest looked up from reference TRBV2 and TRBJ1-1): EPEVTQTPSHQVTQMGQEVILRCVPISNHLYFYWYRQILGQKVEFLVSFYNNEISEKSEIFDDQFSVERPDGSNFTLKIRSTKLEDSAMYFCASPIGDLNTEAFFGQGTRLTVV.

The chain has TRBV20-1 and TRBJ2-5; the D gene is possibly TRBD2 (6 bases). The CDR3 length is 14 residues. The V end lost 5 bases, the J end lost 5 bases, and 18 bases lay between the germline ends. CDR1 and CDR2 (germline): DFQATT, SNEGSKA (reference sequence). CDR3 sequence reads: CSAAYLRREETQYF. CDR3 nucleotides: TGCAGTGCTGCCTACCTACGGAGGGAGGAGACCCAGTACTTC.

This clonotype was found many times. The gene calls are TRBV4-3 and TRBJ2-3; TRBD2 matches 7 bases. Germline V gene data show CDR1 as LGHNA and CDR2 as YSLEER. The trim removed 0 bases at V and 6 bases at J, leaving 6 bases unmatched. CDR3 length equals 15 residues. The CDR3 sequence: CASSQDRRGSDTQYF. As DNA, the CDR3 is TGCGCCAGCAGCCAAGATAGGCGGGGGAGTGATACGCAGTATTTT.

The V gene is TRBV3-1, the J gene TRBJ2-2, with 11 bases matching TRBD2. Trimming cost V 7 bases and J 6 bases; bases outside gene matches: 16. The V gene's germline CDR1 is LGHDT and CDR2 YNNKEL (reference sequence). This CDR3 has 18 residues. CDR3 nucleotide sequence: TGTGCCAGCACCGCTACTAGCGGGAGTAAATACCGGGCCGGGGAGCTGTTTTTT. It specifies CASTATSGSKYRAGELFF.

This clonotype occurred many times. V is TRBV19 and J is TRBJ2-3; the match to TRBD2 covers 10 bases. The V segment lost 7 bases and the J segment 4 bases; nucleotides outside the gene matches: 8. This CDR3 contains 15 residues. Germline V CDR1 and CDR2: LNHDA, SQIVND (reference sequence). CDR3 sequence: CASTDWTSGSDTQYF. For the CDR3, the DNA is TGTGCCAGTACGGACTGGACTAGCGGTTCAGATACGCAGTATTTT.

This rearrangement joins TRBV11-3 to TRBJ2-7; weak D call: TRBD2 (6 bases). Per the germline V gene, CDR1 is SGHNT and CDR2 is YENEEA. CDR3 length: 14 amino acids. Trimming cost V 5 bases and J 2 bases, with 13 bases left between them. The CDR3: CASSPLTRPYEQYF. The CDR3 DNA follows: TGTGCCAGCAGCCCTTTGACTAGACCCTACGAGCAGTACTTC.

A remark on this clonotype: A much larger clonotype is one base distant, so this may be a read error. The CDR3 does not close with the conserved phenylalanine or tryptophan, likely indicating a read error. The CDR3 nucleotides read TGTGCCAGCAGTGGCCGCGAGATAAACACTGAAGCTTTCTCT. It codes for CASSGREINTEAFS. The chain uses TRBV6-1 and TRBJ1-1; no reliable D call. Germline CDR1 and CDR2: MNHNS and SASEGT. CDR3 size: 14 residues. V shed 4 bases and J shed 2 bases, with 11 bases lying between them.

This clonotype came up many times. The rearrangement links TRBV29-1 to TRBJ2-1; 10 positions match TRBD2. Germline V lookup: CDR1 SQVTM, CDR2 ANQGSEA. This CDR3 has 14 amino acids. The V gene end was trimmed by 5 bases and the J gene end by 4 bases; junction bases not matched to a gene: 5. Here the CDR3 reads CSVIGAGGYNEQFF. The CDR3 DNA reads TGCAGCGTTATCGGAGCGGGAGGGTACAATGAGCAGTTCTTC.

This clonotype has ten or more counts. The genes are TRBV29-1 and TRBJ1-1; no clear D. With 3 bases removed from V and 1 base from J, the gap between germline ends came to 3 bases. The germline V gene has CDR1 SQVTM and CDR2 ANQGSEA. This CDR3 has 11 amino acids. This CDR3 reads CSVEKNTEAFF. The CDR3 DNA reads TGCAGCGTTGAGAAGAACACTGAAGCTTTCTTT.